Below are 29 T cell receptor beta chains sequenced from a single sample in a study of shared clonotypes between healthy human individuals. TCRdb's table, derived via immunoSEQ multiplex PCR, lists solely in-frame clones and lacks some. The sample has roughly 2.6 million clones; 85% to 95% are singletons. The sequenced sample consisted of naive CD4+ T cells sorted from blood. Documented subset: CD45RA+ positively selected. Every receptor here comes from a young man in good health.

The sample holds one count of this clone. The rearrangement joins TRBV19 to TRBJ2-2; D gene uncertain. The CDR3 has 13 residues. Germline V gives CDR1 LNHDA, CDR2 SQIVND (reference sequence). With 6 bases removed from V and 2 bases from J, the gap between germline ends came to 7 bases. The CDR3 here is CASSVLNTGELFF. The CDR3 DNA is TGTGCCAGTAGCGTTTTAAACACCGGGGAGCTGTTTTTT.

The sample holds a few counts of this clone. V gene TRBV19 combines with J gene TRBJ1-1; no firm D call. In germline, CDR1 is LNHDA, CDR2 SQIVND (reference sequence). The germline V and J ends were trimmed by 1 base and 7 bases, with 10 bases remaining between them. The CDR3 sequence is 13 residues long. The CDR3 loop reads CASSIAATFEAFF. In DNA, the CDR3 is TGTGCCAGTAGTATAGCTGCAACCTTTGAAGCTTTCTTT.

The rearrangement links TRBV4-2 to TRBJ1-2; a possible D gene is TRBD1 (5 bases). Germline V gene sequence: CDR1 LGHNA, CDR2 YNFKEQ. V lost 3 bases and J lost 5, with 13 bases in between. This CDR3 spans 14 amino acids. This chain's CDR3 is CASSQDGTAYGYTF. The DNA of the CDR3 is TGTGCCAGCAGCCAGGACGGGACCGCATATGGCTACACCTTC.

A few counts support this clone. The CDR3 is CSVEFVGQSLNYGYTF. The DNA for the CDR3 is TGCAGCGTTGAATTCGTTGGACAGAGTTTAAACTATGGCTACACCTTC. V is TRBV29-1 and J is TRBJ1-2, with D possibly being TRBD1 (6 bases). This CDR3 is 16 amino acids long. Between the trimmed V and J ends, which lost 2 bases and 2 bases, there was a span of 18 bases. CDR1 and CDR2 (germline): SQVTM, ANQGSEA.

The chain links TRBV4-1 to TRBJ1-4; D is uncertain. The V gene lost 0 bases and the J gene lost 0 bases, with 5 bases spanning the gap. The V gene's germline CDR1 is MGHRA and CDR2 YSYEKL. The CDR3 contains 15 residues. Here the CDR3 DNA reads TGCGCCAGCAGCCAAGATTGGGCAACTAATGAAAAACTGTTTTTT. Translation gives CASSQDWATNEKLFF.

V usage is TRBV7-2 and J usage is TRBJ2-1; D call uncertain. Germline CDR1 SGHTA, CDR2 FQGNSA. The ends were cut back, 6 bases at V and 3 bases at J, with 15 bases in the middle. The CDR3 is made up of 15 amino acids. CDR3 sequence reads: CASRSRFGSYNEQFF. CDR3 DNA sequence: TGTGCCAGCAGATCGCGGTTCGGTAGCTACAATGAGCAGTTCTTC. The full variable domain, with the rest looked up from reference TRBV7-2 and TRBJ2-1, is GAGVSQSPSNKVTEKGKDVELRCDPISGHTALYWYRQSLGQGLEFLIYFQGNSAPDKSGLPSDRFSAERTGGSVSTLTIQRTQQEDSAVYLCASRSRFGSYNEQFFGPGTRLTVL.

The rearrangement joins TRBV6-5 to TRBJ1-2, with D tentatively TRBD1 (5 bases). The V gene lost 8 bases and the J gene lost 2 bases, with 15 bases spanning the gap. CDR1 MNHEY and CDR2 SVGAGI come from the germline V gene. This CDR3 is built from 14 residues. The CDR3 bases are TGTGCCAGCGGGGTTTTTGGGGGAAACTATGGCTACACCTTC. This encodes CASGVFGGNYGYTF.

This clone was detected only once. V usage is TRBV5-1 and J usage is TRBJ1-1; D is uncertain. V was cut by 0 bases and J by 2 bases, with 8 bases left in between. Germline-derived CDR1 and CDR2 are SGHRS and YFSETQ. This CDR3 has 14 residues. CDR3 in amino acids: CASSLDGINTEAFF. CDR3 DNA sequence: TGCGCCAGCAGCTTGGATGGGATAAACACTGAAGCTTTCTTT.

This chain joins TRBV25-1 and TRBJ2-1, with 11 nucleotides matching TRBD1. With V trimmed by 5 bases and J by 7 bases, 13 bases remained unmatched. Looked up from germline, CDR1 is MGHDK and CDR2 is SYGVNS. CDR3 length: 17 residues. The DNA for the CDR3 is TGTGCCAGCAGTCCCCTCGGGACAGGGGGACGCCCTAATGAGCAGTTCTTC. This translates into CASSPLGTGGRPNEQFF.

This chain uses TRBV5-1 with TRBJ2-7; TRBD1 matches 8 bases. The V gene's germline CDR1 is SGHRS and CDR2 YFSETQ. This CDR3 has 15 amino acids. V trimming: 0 bases; J trimming: 5 bases; junction bases outside the gene matches: 7. CDR3 sequence: CASSLVRTGYDEQYF. CDR3 sequence (DNA): TGCGCCAGCAGCTTGGTCCGGACAGGGTACGACGAGCAGTACTTC. Drawing the rest from reference TRBV5-1 and TRBJ2-7, the complete variable domain is KAGVTQTPRYLIKTRGQQVTLSCSPISGHRSVSWYQQTPGQGLQFLFEYFSETQRNKGNFPGRFSGRQFSNSRSEMNVSTLELGDSALYLCASSLVRTGYDEQYFGPGTRLTVT.

This clone was counted once. This chain links TRBV19 with TRBJ1-5, with 10 bases aligning to TRBD1. J gave up 5 bases and V 7 bases, and 8 bases lay outside the gene matches. Germline V gene lookup returns CDR1 LNHDA and CDR2 SQIVND (reference sequence). The CDR3 has 15 amino acids. The CDR3 DNA is TGTGCCAGTACCTACAGGGGGACAGGGGATCAGCCCCAGCATTTT. Amino acids: CASTYRGTGDQPQHF.

CDR3: CASGSTGGAGGTEAFF. As DNA, the CDR3 is TGCGCCAGCGGTTCGACAGGGGGCGCGGGGGGCACTGAAGCTTTCTTT. This chain uses TRBV5-1 with TRBJ1-1; the match to TRBD1 covers 10 bases. V shed 7 bases and J 4 bases; nucleotides not matched to a gene: 13. CDR1 and CDR2 from the germline V gene are SGHRS and YFSETQ. The CDR3 loop spans 16 amino acids. The whole variable domain, filled in from reference TRBV5-1 and TRBJ1-1, reads KAGVTQTPRYLIKTRGQQVTLSCSPISGHRSVSWYQQTPGQGLQFLFEYFSETQRNKGNFPGRFSGRQFSNSRSEMNVSTLELGDSALYLCASGSTGGAGGTEAFFGQGTRLTVV.

The rearrangement joins TRBV5-1 to TRBJ2-4; TRBD1 or TRBD2 may be the D gene (5 bases each). Germline CDR1 SGHRS, CDR2 YFSETQ. The CDR3 runs to 13 residues. Trimming took off 3 bases at V and 1 base at J, with 5 bases between the two ends. CDR3 nucleotides: TGCGCCAGCAGCTGGGGGGCCAAAAACATTCAGTACTTC. This translates into CASSWGAKNIQYF.

As for this clone: This specimen includes other DNA sequences encoding the same CDR3. The rearrangement joins TRBV7-2 to TRBJ2-3; D unclear. This CDR3 is built from 12 residues. V gave up 1 base and J gave up 4 bases, with 3 bases separating them. Germline-derived CDR1 and CDR2 are SGHTA and FQGNSA. The DNA for the CDR3 is TGTGCCAGCAGCTTAGTAGCAGATACGCAGTATTTT. It specifies CASSLVADTQYF.

The table lists this clone with a count of one. The rearrangement joins TRBV7-9 to TRBJ2-7, with 8 positions matching TRBD2. This CDR3 region has 15 residues. The J segment lost 2 bases and the V segment lost 1 base, leaving 4 bases of the junction unmatched. Germline CDR1 SEHNR, CDR2 FQNEAQ (reference sequence). In nucleotides, the CDR3 is TGTGCCAGCAGCTTAGGCGGCGGGAGGCCCTACGAGCAGTACTTC. Protein product: CASSLGGGRPYEQYF.

The V gene is TRBV2, the J gene TRBJ1-5; TRBD1 is a possible D gene (5 bases). V lost 7 bases and J 3 bases, leaving 16 bases between the germline ends. Germline lookup yields CDR1 SNHLY and CDR2 FYNNEI. This CDR3 has 15 residues. Here the CDR3 reads CASTPYAGDNQPQHF. In DNA form, the CDR3 reads TGTGCCAGCACCCCCTATGCGGGGGACAATCAGCCCCAGCATTTT.

V gene TRBV5-1 combines with J gene TRBJ1-2; the D is unclear. CDR1 SGHRS and CDR2 YFSETQ come from the germline V gene. Trimming cost V 4 bases and J 3 bases, with 13 bases left between them. This CDR3 contains 14 residues. The CDR3 DNA sequence: TGCGCCAGCAGCCCCCACGATAACTACTATGGCTACACCTTC. It encodes CASSPHDNYYGYTF.

The J gene is TRBJ2-1, the V gene TRBV21-1; the D call of TRBD1 is as the table states it, not checked on the DNA. TRBV21-1 is a pseudogene locus. This CDR3 is 16 amino acids long. The CDR3 region is CASSKGQGQPYNEQFF. The CDR3 nucleotides read TGTGCCAGCAGCAAAGGTCAGGGACAGCCTTACAATGAGCAGTTCTTC.

The chain uses TRBV5-1 and TRBJ1-6; 7 bases fit TRBD1. CDR3 size: 14 residues. CDR1 SGHRS and CDR2 YFSETQ come from the germline V gene. V dropped 6 bases and J dropped 6; count of bases not matched to a gene: 6. The CDR3 DNA reads as TGCGCCAGCACACCACAGGGGCCTAATTCACCCCTCCACTTT. This gives the protein CASTPQGPNSPLHF.

V gene TRBV7-9 combines with J gene TRBJ1-2; 10 positions agree with TRBD1. The CDR3 loop spans 15 amino acids. CDR1 and CDR2 from the germline V gene are SEHNR and FQNEAQ (reference sequence). The V and J ends lost 1 base and 8 bases, in that order; junction bases with no gene match: 7. CDR3 sequence: CASSLDLGQGIGYTF. As DNA, the CDR3 is TGTGCCAGCAGCTTAGACCTGGGACAGGGGATCGGCTACACCTTC.

The V call is TRBV25-1, the J call TRBJ2-7, with 8 bases aligning to TRBD2. This CDR3 is built from 15 residues. The junction had 9 bases not matched to a gene; V was cut back by 2 bases and J by 6 bases. Germline V gene lookup returns CDR1 MGHDK and CDR2 SYGVNS. CDR3 region: CASSEIGGLAGEQYF. In DNA form, the CDR3 reads TGTGCCAGCAGTGAAATAGGCGGACTAGCAGGCGAGCAGTACTTC.

The chain joins TRBV7-2 to TRBJ2-1; weak D call: TRBD1 (6 bases). The CDR3 is 14 residues long. Germline V gene sequence: CDR1 SGHTA, CDR2 FQGNSA. V was clipped by 5 bases and J by 5 bases, with 13 bases between them. This CDR3 is CASSPRQVNNEQFF. Written as DNA, the CDR3 is TGTGCCAGCAGCCCACGACAGGTAAACAATGAGCAGTTCTTC.

The chain employs TRBV6-6 and TRBJ1-6, with a possible D match to TRBD1 (5 bases). The germline V and J ends were trimmed by 6 bases and 9 bases, with 12 bases remaining between them. CDR1 is MNHNY, CDR2 SVGAGI, per germline (reference sequence). The CDR3 has 13 amino acids. Here the CDR3 reads CASSGGGGSPLHF. In nucleotides, the CDR3 is TGTGCCAGCAGCGGTGGTGGGGGTTCACCCCTCCACTTT.

The chain joins TRBV18 to TRBJ2-6; D is undetermined. Trimming cost V 6 bases and J 0 bases, with 12 bases left between them. This CDR3 is built from 16 residues. Germline lookup yields CDR1 KGHSH and CDR2 LQKENI. DNA for the CDR3: TGTGCCAGCTCTTGGACCGAGCCCTCTGGGGCCAACGTCCTGACTTTC. As protein: CASSWTEPSGANVLTF.

The CDR3 reads CASSLGTSGANVLTF. The CDR3 DNA sequence: TGTGCCAGCAGCTTAGGCACCTCTGGGGCCAACGTCCTGACTTTC. The rearrangement uses TRBV7-8 and TRBJ2-6; D gene ambiguous. Germline values: CDR1 SGHVS, CDR2 FQNEAQ. The CDR3 spans 15 residues. The V gene lost 1 base and the J gene lost 0 bases, with 4 bases spanning the gap.

The chain has TRBV9 and TRBJ2-7; D is tentatively TRBD1 or TRBD2 (5 bases each). V shed 4 bases and J shed 2 bases, with 16 bases lying between them. The germline CDR1 and CDR2 sequences are SGDLS and YYNGEE. This CDR3 contains 15 residues. The CDR3 region is CASSPTGTDTYEQYF. For the CDR3, the DNA is TGTGCCAGCAGCCCAACCGGGACGGATACCTACGAGCAGTACTTC. Variable domain in full (rest from reference TRBV9 and TRBJ2-7): DSGVTQTPKHLITATGQRVTLRCSPRSGDLSVYWYQQSLDQGLQFLIQYYNGEERAKGNILERFSAQQFPDLHSELNLSSLELGDSALYFCASSPTGTDTYEQYFGPGTRLTVT.

This chain connects TRBV14 to TRBJ2-7; D remains unclear. Trimming shortened V by 1 base and J by 7 bases, and 11 bases separated the two germline ends. CDR3 size: 13 residues. CDR1 SGHDN and CDR2 FVKESK come from the germline V gene. The CDR3 DNA sequence: TGTGCCAGCAGCCAAGCAACGGTCGGGGAGCAGTACTTC. This gives the protein CASSQATVGEQYF.

J is TRBJ2-7 and V is TRBV19; 8 bases line up with TRBD1. There are 16 residues in the CDR3. Looked up from germline, CDR1 is LNHDA and CDR2 is SQIVND (reference sequence). V trimming: 6 bases; J trimming: 1 base; junction bases outside the gene matches: 11. Written as DNA, the CDR3 is TGTGCCAGTAGGGTTGGCGGGACAGGATCTTCCTACGAGCAGTACTTC. It codes for CASRVGGTGSSYEQYF.

The V call is TRBV30, the J call TRBJ2-7; tentative D call: TRBD1 (6 bases). CDR3 size: 12 residues. CDR1 GTSNPN and CDR2 SVGIG come from the germline V gene (reference sequence). V shed 2 bases and J shed 4 bases, with 9 bases lying between them. CDR3 residues: CAWSQGTYEQYF. CDR3 coding DNA: TGTGCCTGGAGTCAGGGGACGTACGAGCAGTACTTC.